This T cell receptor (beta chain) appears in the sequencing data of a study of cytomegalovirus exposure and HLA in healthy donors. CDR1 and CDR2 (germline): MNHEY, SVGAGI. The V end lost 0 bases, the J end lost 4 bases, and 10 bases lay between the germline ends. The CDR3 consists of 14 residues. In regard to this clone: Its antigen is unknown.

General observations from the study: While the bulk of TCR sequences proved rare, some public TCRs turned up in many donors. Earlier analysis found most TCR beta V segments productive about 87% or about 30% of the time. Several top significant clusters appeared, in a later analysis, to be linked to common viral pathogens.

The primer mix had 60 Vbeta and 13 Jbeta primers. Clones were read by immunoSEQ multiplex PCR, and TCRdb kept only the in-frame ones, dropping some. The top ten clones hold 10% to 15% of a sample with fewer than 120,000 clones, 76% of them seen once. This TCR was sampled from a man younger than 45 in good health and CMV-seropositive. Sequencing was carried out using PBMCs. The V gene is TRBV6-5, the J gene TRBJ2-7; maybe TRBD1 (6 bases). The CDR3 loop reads CASSYSGTSYEQYF. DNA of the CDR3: TGTGCCAGCAGTTACTCGGGGACATCATACGAGCAGTACTTC.